This T cell receptor beta chain was documented in a study of cytomegalovirus exposure and HLA in healthy donors. Overall study results and limits: A missense variant in DCLRE1C was later tied to TCR beta V- and J-gene trimming.

A note on this clone: The antigen remains undetermined.

PCR was performed using 60 Vbeta and 13 Jbeta primers. The method was immunoSEQ multiplex PCR; TCRdb's version includes in-frame clones alone and lacks a portion of them. The table records around 190,000 clones, around 77% of them present only once. The clonotype comes from a young woman in good health and CMV-seronegative. The sample was PBMCs.

The CDR3 DNA is TGCGCCAGCAGTGAAAGACAGGGTTACGAGCAGTACTTC. This sequence encodes CASSERQGYEQYF. The chain combines TRBV10-1 with TRBJ2-7; 7 nucleotides agree with TRBD1. The ends lost 3 bases at V and 4 bases at J; junction bases unmatched: 3. Germline V CDR1 and CDR2: WNHNN, SYGVQD (reference sequence). The CDR3 loop spans 13 amino acids.